By share, the clone carrying this T cell receptor beta chain ranks as medium-sized. As yet, its antigen is unknown. Second-dose timings of about 4 or about 12 weeks were pooled. TCRdb keeps only in-frame clones here, not all; method: immunoSEQ multiplex PCR. This sample yields about 61,000 clones, of which 81% are seen a single time; about 27% belongs to the top ten. The entry originates in a study of T cell responses to AZD1222 COVID-19 vaccine. The ends were cut back, 5 bases at V and 3 bases at J, with 14 bases in the middle. Per germline, CDR1 MNHEY and CDR2 SMNVEV (reference sequence). CDR3 size: 16 residues. Regarding the study as a whole: Increased Spike-specific TCR breadth and depth were observed after two AZD1222 doses. Females outnumbered males among donors, who were mostly white British; clonal diversity was possibly underestimated. Unmutated variant regions are reportedly the target of nearly half of TCRs that are spike-specific.

The chain has TRBV27 and TRBJ1-6; D uncertain. The TCR originated in an adult who received the AZD1222 COVID-19 vaccine. The input for sequencing was peripheral blood, taken 28 days after the second AZD1222 dose. This chain's CDR3 is CASSGGRNFYNSPLHF. CDR3 sequence (DNA): TGTGCCAGCAGTGGCGGCAGGAACTTCTATAATTCACCCCTCCACTTT.